These 18 T cell receptor beta chains were sequenced from one sample in a study of early T cells in non-severe SARS-CoV-2 infection. One entry per CDR3 protein results from TCRdb running MiXCR on the 5' RACE reads. Of roughly 70,000 distinct CDR3 sequences in the sample, under 15% were seen once. Sequenced input: whole blood. Every receptor here comes from an adult who was a healthcare worker with PCR-confirmed SARS-CoV-2 infection or an uninfected control (not recorded which).

The sample holds a few counts of this clonotype. The rearrangement joins TRBV11-2 to TRBJ2-7; 9 positions agree with TRBD1. The CDR3 has 15 amino acids. Germline assignment: CDR1 SGHAT and CDR2 FQNNGV. V shed 2 bases and J 6 bases; nucleotides not matched to a gene: 8. The CDR3 is CASSLLRDRDAEQYF. CDR3 bases: TGTGCCAGCAGCTTACTCCGGGACAGGGATGCCGAGCAGTACTTC.

This clonotype occurred many times. This chain connects TRBV28 to TRBJ1-2; tentatively, D is TRBD1 (5 bases). Germline lookup yields CDR1 MDHEN and CDR2 SYDVKM. V was pared by 7 bases and J by 4 bases, with 19 bases between. This CDR3 is 15 amino acids long. The CDR3 coding sequence is TGTGCCAGCACCCTGACCTGGGACGGAATCTATGGCTACACCTTC. This codes for CASTLTWDGIYGYTF.

The chain links TRBV7-6 to TRBJ2-1; possibly TRBD1 for D (5 bases). The CDR3 length is 18 residues. CDR1 is SGHVS and CDR2 is FNYEAQ in the germline V gene. The germline V and J ends were trimmed by 5 bases and 0 bases, with 20 bases remaining between them. CDR3 amino acids: CASSGQPRGVSSYNEQFF. CDR3 coding DNA: TGTGCCAGCAGCGGCCAGCCAAGGGGTGTGAGCTCCTACAATGAGCAGTTCTTC.

This clonotype was picked up a small number of times. The chain recombines TRBV18 with TRBJ2-3; no clear D gene. The CDR3 covers 15 residues. V lost 3 bases and J 0 bases, leaving 10 bases between the germline ends. Germline assignment: CDR1 KGHSH and CDR2 LQKENI. CDR3 loop: CASSPVPPSTDTQYF. The CDR3 DNA reads as TGTGCCAGCTCACCGGTACCTCCTAGCACAGATACGCAGTATTTT.

The V gene is TRBV10-3, the J gene TRBJ2-5, with D perhaps matching TRBD2 (6 bases). The germline V and J ends were trimmed by 7 bases and 3 bases, with 9 bases remaining between them. CDR1 and CDR2 (germline): ENHRY, SYGVKD. This CDR3 has 12 amino acids. CDR3 sequence (DNA): TGTGCCATCAAGGCTAGCGAAGAGACCCAGTACTTC. Translating it yields CAIKASEETQYF.

This clonotype has more than one count but fewer than ten. V usage is TRBV29-1 and J usage is TRBJ2-1, with 7 bases aligning to TRBD2. The CDR3 extends over 15 amino acids. Germline V gives CDR1 SQVTM, CDR2 ANQGSEA. V lost 3 bases to trimming and J lost 3 bases; unmatched junction nucleotides: 8. In DNA, the CDR3 is TGCAGCGTTGATGGACCACTAGCGAACTACAATGAGCAGTTCTTC. This encodes CSVDGPLANYNEQFF.

The rearrangement uses TRBV7-9 and TRBJ2-7, with a weak D call TRBD1 (6 bases). V shed 1 base and J shed 2 bases, with 15 bases lying between them. Germline V lookup: CDR1 SEHNR, CDR2 FQNEAQ (reference sequence). The CDR3 consists of 16 residues. Written as DNA, the CDR3 is TGTGCCAGCAGCTTAGGGGGCAGGGGACCCCCCTACGAGCAGTACTTC. Amino acid sequence: CASSLGGRGPPYEQYF.

This clonotype has only a few counts. The rearrangement uses TRBV27 and TRBJ2-1; D is perhaps TRBD1 (5 bases). V was cut by 1 base and J by 7 bases, with 17 bases left in between. Germline V lookup: CDR1 MNHEY, CDR2 SMNVEV (reference sequence). This CDR3 spans 16 amino acids. CDR3 DNA sequence: TGTGCCAGCAGTTTATTCGCCCGACTTAGGGGTAATGAGCAGTTCTTC. The encoded protein is CASSLFARLRGNEQFF.

V is TRBV28 and J is TRBJ2-7; D unclear. The CDR3 spans 17 residues. Germline-derived CDR1 and CDR2 are MDHEN and SYDVKM. Trimming left V 5 bases short and J 3 bases short, with 23 bases between. CDR3 nucleotide sequence: TGTGCCAGCAGTGATACGAGCAGGACCAAAAACAACTACGAGCAGTACTTC. Protein product: CASSDTSRTKNNYEQYF.

This clonotype was observed a handful of times. The chain joins TRBV21-1 to TRBJ2-2; the table names TRBD1, a call not compared with the DNA. TRBV21-1 is noted as a pseudogene. The CDR3 totals 16 residues. CDR3 loop: CASSKGTGTNTGELFF. The CDR3 DNA reads TGTGCCAGCAGCAAGGGGACAGGGACGAACACCGGGGAGCTGTTTTTT.

The chain recombines TRBV3-1 with TRBJ2-6; the D gene is possibly TRBD2 (5 bases). V was cut by 5 bases and J by 2 bases, with 10 bases left in between. CDR1 is LGHDT and CDR2 is YNNKEL in the germline V gene (reference sequence). This CDR3 has 15 residues. CDR3 region: CASSSRGTGANVLTF. The CDR3 bases are TGTGCCAGCAGCTCCCGGGGAACTGGGGCCAACGTCCTGACTTTC.

V usage is TRBV7-6 and J usage is TRBJ1-1; D not resolved. Between the trimmed V and J ends, which lost 2 bases and 3 bases, there was a span of 7 bases. Germline CDR1 is SGHVS and CDR2 is FNYEAQ. The CDR3 is 13 residues long. The CDR3 sequence is CASSLSEDTEAFF. CDR3 bases: TGTGCCAGCAGCTTAAGCGAGGACACTGAAGCTTTCTTT.

This clonotype has only a few counts. The chain uses TRBV7-3 and TRBJ2-1; 9 positions match TRBD2. The V gene end was trimmed by 2 bases and the J gene end by 9 bases; junction bases not matched to a gene: 11. Germline CDR1 reads SGHTA; CDR2 reads FQGTGA. CDR3 size: 16 residues. The CDR3 loop is CASSLYVSGGQAEQFF. CDR3 bases: TGTGCCAGCAGCTTATATGTAAGCGGGGGGCAAGCTGAGCAGTTCTTC.

There are a few counts of this clonotype. V and J are TRBV7-3 and TRBJ2-1, with TRBD2 identical over 7 bases. This CDR3 has 16 amino acids. The V segment lost 3 bases and the J segment 3 bases; nucleotides outside the gene matches: 8. In germline, CDR1 is SGHTA, CDR2 FQGTGA. The CDR3 coding sequence is TGTGCCAGCAGCTTCACCGGGACTACGAGCTACAATGAGCAGTTCTTC. This gives the protein CASSFTGTTSYNEQFF.

This clonotype was counted many times. The gene calls are TRBV11-2 and TRBJ2-5; 8 nucleotides align to TRBD2. The J segment lost 3 bases and the V segment lost 3 bases, leaving 12 bases of the junction unmatched. The CDR3 covers 17 residues. Germline V gives CDR1 SGHAT, CDR2 FQNNGV. The CDR3 loop reads CASSLLSFREGEETQYF. Written as DNA, the CDR3 is TGTGCCAGCAGCTTGTTATCTTTCCGGGAGGGGGAAGAGACCCAGTACTTC.

This clonotype has a count of ten or more. CDR3 sequence reads: CSARAPVRGEWGEQFF. The CDR3, as DNA: TGCAGTGCTAGAGCCCCCGTGCGGGGAGAATGGGGTGAGCAGTTCTTC. The genes are TRBV20-1 and TRBJ2-1; TRBD2 might be the D (6 bases). Germline CDR1 and CDR2: DFQATT and SNEGSKA (reference sequence). The CDR3 loop spans 16 amino acids. The V end lost 1 base, the J end lost 9 bases, and 22 bases lay between the germline ends.

The chain joins TRBV3-1 to TRBJ1-5; 10 nucleotides match TRBD1. The CDR3 consists of 14 residues. With 8 bases clipped from V and 2 bases from J, the junction kept 3 bases outside the gene matches. From germline, CDR1 is LGHDT and CDR2 YNNKEL (reference sequence). The CDR3 loop reads CASGTGAGNQPQHF. CDR3 bases: TGTGCCAGCGGGACAGGGGCAGGCAATCAGCCCCAGCATTTT.

This clonotype was seen only a few times. The chain links TRBV29-1 to TRBJ2-1, with D possibly matching TRBD2 (6 bases). The CDR3 consists of 12 residues. V gave up 3 bases and J gave up 9 bases, with 12 bases separating them. Germline CDR1 reads SQVTM; CDR2 reads ANQGSEA. CDR3 protein: CSVDATRSEQFF. The CDR3 region has the DNA TGCAGCGTTGATGCGACTAGGAGTGAGCAGTTCTTC.